These 25 T cell receptor beta chains originate from one sample sequenced in a study of blood T cell repertoires in COVID-19. The method was immunoSEQ multiplex PCR; TCRdb's version includes in-frame clones alone and lacks a portion of them. The table lists about 78,000 clones, around 90% of them singletons. Source material: peripheral blood. The receptors here all came from a woman of 80 years or more with acute or convalescent COVID-19.

CDR3 amino acids: CASSQGTGTYNEQFF. The CDR3 bases are TGTGCCAGCAGCCAAGGGACAGGGACTTACAATGAGCAGTTCTTC. The chain has TRBV11-3 and TRBJ2-1; TRBD1 agrees at 9 bases. After removal of 5 bases from V and 4 bases from J, the junction contained 6 bases not matched to a gene. This CDR3 comprises 15 residues. Germline V CDR1 and CDR2: SGHNT, YENEEA.

The rearrangement uses TRBV19 and TRBJ1-1; the D is unclear. CDR3 size: 12 residues. Germline V lookup: CDR1 LNHDA, CDR2 SQIVND (reference sequence). The germline V and J ends were trimmed by 5 bases and 4 bases, with 8 bases remaining between them. The CDR3 sequence is CASSATFTEAFF. CDR3 in DNA: TGTGCCAGTAGTGCAACATTCACTGAAGCTTTCTTT.

V usage is TRBV3-1 (or the pseudogene TRBV3-2) and J usage is TRBJ2-7; 7 nucleotides line up with TRBD2. Germline-derived CDR1 and CDR2 are LGHDT and YNNKEL (reference sequence). The CDR3 sequence is 15 residues long. Trimming cost V 4 bases and J 3 bases; bases outside gene matches: 9. The CDR3 nucleotides are TGTGCCAGCAGCCCAGTCTGGGGGGGAGACTACGAGCAGTACTTC. This sequence encodes CASSPVWGGDYEQYF.

This clone was detected a few times. CDR3 DNA sequence: TGCGCCAGCAGCCAAGGGACAGGGGGAAGCGAGCAGTTCTTC. As protein: CASSQGTGGSEQFF. The chain uses TRBV4-1 and TRBJ2-1; 10 bases align to TRBD1. The junction had 4 bases not matched to a gene; V was cut back by 1 base and J by 10 bases. The germline V gene has CDR1 MGHRA and CDR2 YSYEKL. The length of the CDR3 is 14 residues.

Only a few counts were recorded for this clone. One end of the junction fails to match germline, which may point to a read error. The rearrangement joins TRBV6-1 to TRBJ1-3, with 7 positions matching TRBD1. Per the germline V gene, CDR1 is MNHNS and CDR2 is SASEGT. The CDR3 is 13 residues long. CDR3: CASSDLAGGALLF. CDR3 sequence (DNA): TGTGCCAGCAGTGATCTTGCAGGGGGTGCCCTTCTTTTT.

This clone was seen a single time. This chain uses TRBV3-1 (or the pseudogene TRBV3-2) with TRBJ2-7; tentative D call: TRBD1 (6 bases). CDR1 LGHDT and CDR2 YNNKEL come from the germline V gene (reference sequence). V shed 5 bases and J shed 7 bases, with 9 bases lying between them. The length of the CDR3 is 11 residues. This chain's CDR3 is CASSVQGEQYF. DNA of the CDR3: TGTGCCAGCAGCGTCCAGGGGGAGCAGTACTTC.

This chain uses TRBV3-1 (or the pseudogene TRBV3-2) with TRBJ2-7, with 7 bases lining up with TRBD2. With 0 bases clipped from V and 6 bases from J, the junction kept 2 bases outside the gene matches. The CDR3 spans 13 residues. Germline V gene sequence: CDR1 LGHDT, CDR2 YNNKEL (reference sequence). The CDR3 spells CASSQDWEGEQYF. CDR3 DNA sequence: TGTGCCAGCAGCCAAGATTGGGAGGGCGAGCAGTACTTC.

This chain uses TRBV9 with TRBJ1-2; D perhaps matches TRBD1 (5 bases). CDR1 and CDR2 from the germline V gene are SGDLS and YYNGEE. This CDR3 region has 15 residues. V gave up 3 bases and J gave up 8 bases, with 20 bases separating them. Written as DNA, the CDR3 is TGTGCCAGCAGCGCCTCCTTTGACAGTGTGGGCGGCTACACCTTC. It encodes CASSASFDSVGGYTF.

This chain links TRBV2 with TRBJ2-7; 9 bases match TRBD1. Germline loops: CDR1 SNHLY, CDR2 FYNNEI. This CDR3 has 13 amino acids. The V and J ends lost 4 bases and 4 bases, in that order; junction bases with no gene match: 2. The CDR3 loop reads CASSVGQGYEQYF. The CDR3 bases are TGTGCCAGCAGTGTGGGACAGGGTTACGAGCAGTACTTC.

The chain carries TRBV6-5 and TRBJ1-1, with unresolved D. Germline values: CDR1 MNHEY, CDR2 SVGAGI. The CDR3 runs 13 residues. Between the trimmed V and J ends, which lost 2 bases and 7 bases, there was a span of 11 bases. Here the CDR3 reads CASSYGFTSEAFF. The CDR3 DNA follows: TGTGCCAGCAGTTACGGTTTTACTAGTGAAGCTTTCTTT.

V usage is TRBV29-1 and J usage is TRBJ1-5; no clear D. The CDR3 contains 13 residues. The germline V gene encodes CDR1 SQVTM and CDR2 ANQGSEA. The ends were cut back, 4 bases at V and 0 bases at J, with 7 bases in the middle. In DNA form, the CDR3 reads TGCAGCGTTGGTCAGTATAGCAATCAGCCCCAGCATTTT. Protein: CSVGQYSNQPQHF.

The rearrangement uses TRBV5-4 and TRBJ2-1; possible D gene TRBD1, 5 bases. The ends were cut back, 2 bases at V and 0 bases at J, with 15 bases in the middle. The germline V gene has CDR1 SGHNT and CDR2 YYREEE (reference sequence). The CDR3 runs 17 residues. The CDR3 sequence is CASSLGIQVNSYNEQFF. For the CDR3, the DNA is TGTGCCAGCAGCTTAGGAATACAGGTGAACTCCTACAATGAGCAGTTCTTC.

This clone was detected only once. The chain links TRBV19 to TRBJ1-2; 7 bases match TRBD1. Germline loops: CDR1 LNHDA, CDR2 SQIVND (reference sequence). After removal of 5 bases from V and 3 bases from J, the junction contained 9 bases not matched to a gene. This CDR3 comprises 15 residues. CDR3 in amino acids: CASSPLLTGDYGYTF. Here the CDR3 DNA reads TGTGCCAGTAGTCCTCTCCTTACAGGGGACTATGGCTACACCTTC.

The chain links TRBV28 to TRBJ2-3; 9 bases match TRBD1. The CDR3 spans 15 residues. Germline V gene data show CDR1 as MDHEN and CDR2 as SYDVKM. V gave up 4 bases and J gave up 6 bases; unmatched junction bases: 8. The CDR3 nucleotides are TGTGCCAGCAGTTCTACAGGGGGCGGTCGGGATACGCAGTATTTT. Protein sequence: CASSSTGGGRDTQYF.

The rearrangement links TRBV29-1 to TRBJ2-3, with TRBD2 matching over 9 bases. The ends lost 3 bases at V and 4 bases at J; junction bases unmatched: 11. Germline lookup yields CDR1 SQVTM and CDR2 ANQGSEA. The CDR3 covers 16 residues. The DNA of the CDR3 is TGCAGCGTTGAGGATCGGCGGGGGGGCTTCTCAGATACGCAGTATTTT. Its translation is CSVEDRRGGFSDTQYF.

The chain recombines TRBV5-4 with TRBJ1-1; 10 nucleotides match TRBD1. Germline V gives CDR1 SGHNT, CDR2 YYREEE (reference sequence). With V trimmed by 2 bases and J by 0 bases, 4 bases remained unmatched. This CDR3 has 16 amino acids. CDR3 protein: CASSFDRGRMNTEAFF. The CDR3 DNA follows: TGTGCCAGCAGCTTTGACAGGGGGCGGATGAACACTGAAGCTTTCTTT.

The chain carries TRBV5-1 and TRBJ2-3, with 10 bases fitting TRBD2. This CDR3 spans 15 amino acids. From germline, CDR1 is SGHRS and CDR2 YFSETQ. Germline trimming cut 4 bases from V and 6 bases from J; bases unmatched to any gene: 8. CDR3 amino acids: CASSGRLAGVDTQYF. As DNA, the CDR3 is TGCGCCAGCAGCGGACGACTAGCGGGTGTGGATACGCAGTATTTT.

The chain recombines TRBV10-3 with TRBJ1-2; D gene uncertain. The CDR3 covers 13 residues. The germline V gene encodes CDR1 ENHRY and CDR2 SYGVKD. V was cut by 3 bases and J by 2 bases, with 7 bases left in between. This CDR3 is CAISERENYGYTF. The DNA for the CDR3 is TGTGCCATCAGTGAAAGAGAAAACTATGGCTACACCTTC.

This clone appeared a single time. V gene TRBV10-3 combines with J gene TRBJ1-2, with unresolved D. CDR1 and CDR2 from the germline V gene are ENHRY and SYGVKD. Trimming left V 8 bases short and J 3 bases short, with 16 bases between. This CDR3 region has 14 residues. CDR3 nucleotide sequence: TGTGCCATCTCTGAAGGAGGGATGGACTATGGCTACACCTTC. Its translation: CAISEGGMDYGYTF.

The chain has TRBV30 and TRBJ1-6; D is perhaps TRBD1 (5 bases). CDR1 is GTSNPN and CDR2 is SVGIG in the germline V gene (reference sequence). Trimming took 4 bases from V and 7 from J, leaving 11 bases between them. The CDR3 has 13 amino acids. CDR3: CAWIQGPNSPLHF. The DNA for the CDR3 is TGTGCCTGGATCCAGGGCCCAAATTCACCCCTCCACTTT.

This clone was recorded only once. The gene calls are TRBV7-2 and TRBJ1-3; D might be TRBD1 (5 bases). CDR1 is SGHTA and CDR2 is FQGNSA in the germline V gene. The CDR3 has 15 amino acids. Trimming pared 1 base from V and 0 bases from J, leaving 7 bases between. The CDR3 loop reads CASSLGGGSGNTIYF. DNA for the CDR3: TGTGCCAGCAGCTTAGGCGGGGGCTCTGGAAACACCATATATTTT.

The chain carries TRBV29-1 and TRBJ2-1, with D unclear. Trimming cost V 5 bases and J 0 bases, with 14 bases left between them. CDR1 and CDR2 from the germline V gene are SQVTM and ANQGSEA. The CDR3 totals 15 residues. In DNA form, the CDR3 reads TGCAGCGTTATAGAATGGGCAGGCTCCTACAATGAGCAGTTCTTC. Translated, it gives CSVIEWAGSYNEQFF.

The rearrangement links TRBV9 to TRBJ2-2, with TRBD2 identical over 7 bases. V lost 2 bases to trimming and J lost 3 bases; unmatched junction nucleotides: 7. CDR1 is SGDLS, CDR2 YYNGEE, per germline. The CDR3 contains 16 residues. CDR3: CASSVFGLADTGELFF. The DNA for the CDR3 is TGTGCCAGCAGCGTCTTCGGGCTAGCGGACACCGGGGAGCTGTTTTTT. Together with reference TRBV9 and TRBJ2-2, the CDR3 gives the full variable domain: DSGVTQTPKHLITATGQRVTLRCSPRSGDLSVYWYQQSLDQGLQFLIQYYNGEERAKGNILERFSAQQFPDLHSELNLSSLELGDSALYFCASSVFGLADTGELFFGEGSRLTVL.

The chain joins TRBV11-2 to TRBJ2-5; D is ambiguous. Deletions cut 4 bases from V and 4 bases from J, with 10 bases between. Per germline, CDR1 SGHAT and CDR2 FQNNGV. The CDR3 runs to 13 residues. The CDR3 protein is CASSSRPGETQYF. CDR3 sequence (DNA): TGTGCCAGCAGCTCCCGACCGGGAGAGACCCAGTACTTC.

The chain links TRBV5-4 to TRBJ2-1; perhaps TRBD2 as D (5 bases). The ends were cut back, 4 bases at V and 1 base at J, with 12 bases in the middle. This CDR3 comprises 15 residues. Germline V gene data show CDR1 as SGHNT and CDR2 as YYREEE (reference sequence). This CDR3 reads CASSPKRRSYNEQFF. The CDR3 DNA reads as TGTGCCAGCAGCCCCAAGCGGCGGTCCTACAATGAGCAGTTCTTC.